These T cell receptor beta chains were read from a single sample in a study of tumor-infiltrating lymphocytes in primary liver carcinoma. TCRdb independently ran MiXCR on the multiplex PCR reads; one entry per CDR3 protein. The sample carries approximately 100,000 distinct CDR3 sequences, more than 65% recorded once. The sequencing input was liver tumor tissue from sampling region 2. Receptor source: a woman aged 55-75 years with primary liver carcinoma and hepatitis B virus infection. Both conserved end residues are part of each CDR3. A row's size may be missing; if present it is once, few, many or a size class.

many	TRBV6-1	TRBJ2-2	CASSDLGYTGELFF
-	TRBV11-2	TRBJ2-7	CASIIGRTAIYEQYF
-	TRBV6-5	TRBJ2-2	CASRHGDRDTVELFF
-	TRBV5-4	TRBJ2-4	CASSQGTDQNIQYF
-	TRBV5-6	TRBJ2-5	CASSFQCEIIETQYF
-	TRBV29-1	TRBJ2-1	CSVKPAASGMGQFF
-	TRBV2	TRBJ2-7	CASNQGLEQYF
many	TRBV5-6	TRBJ2-5	CASSLRGGETQYF
once	TRBV11-2	TRBJ2-1	CASSLMPTTFFNDEQSF
-	TRBV6-6	TRBJ1-2	CASIPREGQTYDYTF
many	TRBV28	TRBJ1-2	CASSEPPYGYTF
-	TRBV2	TRBJ2-3	CASVGLAEDTQYF
-	TRBV16	TRBJ2-3	CASSPGSSAQYF
many	TRBV28	TRBJ2-3	CASSPAFSGPLGADTQYF
-	TRBV2	TRBJ2-2	CDSERNTGELFF
many	TRBV28	TRBJ2-7	CASSPSGTDSYEQYF
many	TRBV5-1	TRBJ1-4	CASRPGSRTNEKLFF
-	TRBV29-1	TRBJ1-1	CSARNGDTEAFF
few	TRBV28	TRBJ2-7	CASNNPGGRYEQYF
-	TRBV14	TRBJ1-2	CDSSLPGTLTHGYTF
-	TRBV11-3	TRBJ2-1	CASSLDHVVNKQFF
-	TRBV7-8	TRBJ2-7	CASSLELAWNNEQYF
many	TRBV5-6	TRBJ1-1	CASSLRTARNTEAFF
few	TRBV7-6	TRBJ1-1	CASSPSAPGTEAFF
-	TRBV11-3	TRBJ2-3	CAGRYTDMQYF
-	TRBV11-2	TRBJ1-2	CASRLTIQGDGGCTF
many	TRBV5-6	TRBJ2-7	CASSVLDSRSYEQYF
-	TRBV28	TRBJ2-4	CASRPAGGAHIQYF
few	TRBV4-1	TRBJ2-6	CASSQERRGTGANVLTF
many	TRBV5-4	TRBJ2-1	CASSLSTIAGGKGNEQFF
-	TRBV11-2	TRBJ2-1	CASSLDEVGAVHNEKFF
-	TRBV11-3	TRBJ2-3	CGSGLSFRPPRADTQYF
-	TRBV11-1	TRBJ2-3	CANSFRTITDTQYF
-	TRBV11-3	TRBJ1-1	CASSQGSALNTEAFF
-	TRBV12-3/TRBV12-4	TRBJ2-1	CVSTITGSLVNEQFF
-	TRBV11-3	TRBJ2-7	CASSLGPGGAREQYF
once	TRBV6-1	TRBJ1-1	CASSAGPTEASF
-	TRBV11-2	TRBJ2-1	CASSLTLPGLGVYSEQFF
-	TRBV11-2	TRBJ2-1	CVSSSGTLAGSNEQFF
-	TRBV5-4	TRBJ2-2	CANGFGGIGDTGELFF
-	TRBV5-8	TRBJ2-5	CASSYAGQRVSYF
-	TRBV6-6	TRBJ2-3	CASCLGKDTQYF
-	TRBV6-6	TRBJ1-1	CACITVEMNTEAFF
many	TRBV5-4	TRBJ2-1	CASTHGRGTRVLNEQFF
-	TRBV5-4	TRBJ2-1	CASSLWGRNGQFF